A selection of T cell receptor beta chains follows, all from one sample in a study of cytomegalovirus exposure and HLA in healthy donors. The data were produced by immunoSEQ multiplex PCR, yet TCRdb's version contains in-frame clones alone and is incomplete. In total, the table holds some 120,000 clones. The sequencing input was PBMCs. The source is a woman aged 55 to 70 in good health and CMV-seronegative. CDR3s include the opening cysteine and the closing phenylalanine or tryptophan. Fields, in order: CDR3 length, J gene, V gene, D gene, CDR3 protein, CDR3 DNA. A D gene is named only where the DNA matches it firmly.

13 TRBJ2-7 TRBV28 TRBD1 CASRGTGAGEQYF TGTGCCAGCAGAGGGACAGGGGCAGGGGAGCAGTACTTC
16 TRBJ2-7 TRBV28 TRBD2 CASSPISGGAVYEQYF TGTGCCAGCAGCCCCATTAGCGGGGGGGCCGTTTACGAGCAGTACTTC
15 TRBJ2-2 TRBV4-1 - CASSLGAANTGELFF TGCGCCAGCAGCCTAGGAGCCGCGAACACCGGGGAGCTGTTTTTT
17 TRBJ2-1 TRBV7-8 TRBD2 CASSLIRLAGESGEQFF TGTGCCAGCAGCTTGATTCGGCTAGCGGGAGAGTCTGGTGAGCAGTTCTTC
13 TRBJ1-1 TRBV5-6 - CASSLEVSTEAFF TGTGCCAGCAGCTTGGAAGTTAGCACTGAAGCTTTCTTT
12 TRBJ2-7 TRBV7-9 - CASSLGGDEQYF TGTGCCAGCAGCTTAGGTGGAGACGAGCAGTACTTC
13 TRBJ2-1 TRBV28 TRBD2 CASSVGRENEQFF TGTGCCAGCAGTGTCGGGAGGGAGAATGAGCAGTTCTTC
14 TRBJ2-7 TRBV2 - CASSERLGSYEQYF TGTGCCAGCAGTGAGCGACTTGGTTCCTACGAGCAGTACTTC
12 TRBJ1-5 TRBV28 - CTSNISNQPQHF TGTACCAGCAACATTAGCAATCAGCCCCAGCATTTT
16 TRBJ2-7 TRBV4-1 TRBD1 CASSQAYRGQPYEQYF TGCGCCAGCAGCCAAGCCTACAGGGGGCAGCCCTACGAGCAGTACTTC
14 TRBJ1-4 TRBV28 TRBD1 CASRPGGLGEKLFF TGTGCCAGCAGACCAGGGGGTCTGGGTGAAAAACTGTTTTTT
16 TRBJ2-7 TRBV27 TRBD2 CASRVGPDRSGGEQYF TGTGCCAGCCGAGTAGGACCCGACCGCTCGGGGGGCGAGCAGTACTTC
16 TRBJ2-3 TRBV11-2 TRBD2 CASSKGTSGRLDTQYF TGTGCCAGCAGCAAGGGGACTAGCGGGAGATTAGATACGCAGTATTTT
13 TRBJ1-2 TRBV7-9 TRBD1 CASSLSDRDGYTF TGTGCCAGCAGCTTATCGGACAGGGATGGCTACACCTTC
14 TRBJ1-5 TRBV2 TRBD1 CASSEGDRGQPQHF TGTGCCAGCAGTGAAGGTGACAGGGGGCAGCCCCAGCATTTT
13 TRBJ2-7 TRBV7-9 TRBD1 CASSLARDSPQYF TGTGCCAGCAGCTTAGCGAGGGACAGTCCGCAGTACTTC
16 TRBJ2-2 TRBV7-9 - CASSLGTYGGPGELFF TGTGCCAGCAGCTTAGGGACCTATGGAGGTCCCGGGGAGCTGTTTTTT
16 TRBJ2-4 TRBV6-6 TRBD1 CASSYLQGQNKNIQYF TGTGCCAGCAGTTACCTACAGGGGCAGAACAAAAACATTCAGTACTTC
16 TRBJ1-6 TRBV5-1 TRBD1 CASSVGSGTGERSLHF TGCGCCAGCAGCGTAGGCTCCGGGACAGGGGAAAGATCCCTCCACTTT
12 TRBJ1-2 TRBV28 - CASGQGYYGYTF TGTGCCAGCGGGCAGGGTTACTATGGCTACACCTTC
15 TRBJ2-1 TRBV5-1 - CASSAGPSSYNEQFF TGCGCCAGCAGCGCGGGACCAAGCTCCTACAATGAGCAGTTCTTC
15 TRBJ2-7 TRBV27 - CASSLGTGATYEQYF TGTGCCAGCAGTTTAGGGACGGGAGCCACCTACGAGCAGTACTTC
17 TRBJ2-2 TRBV5-1 TRBD1 CASSSPRDRVESGELFF TGCGCCAGCAGCTCACCAAGGGACAGGGTTGAAAGCGGGGAGCTGTTTTTT
12 TRBJ1-1 TRBV28 TRBD1 CAISTGETEAFF TGTGCCATCTCGACAGGGGAAACTGAAGCTTTCTTT
15 TRBJ2-3 TRBV6-1 TRBD1 CASSDGQGAWDTQYF TGTGCCAGCAGTGATGGGCAGGGGGCCTGGGATACGCAGTATTTT
15 TRBJ2-2 TRBV5-4 - CASSEGTSFTGELFF TGTGCCAGCAGCGAGGGGACATCTTTCACCGGGGAGCTGTTTTTT
14 TRBJ2-5 TRBV27 TRBD2 CASSLIGTKETQYF TGTGCCAGCAGTTTAATCGGGACTAAAGAGACCCAGTACTTC
16 TRBJ2-5 TRBV27 TRBD2 CASSLSSGGYQETQYF TGTGCCAGCAGTTTAAGCAGCGGGGGGTACCAAGAGACCCAGTACTTC
17 TRBJ1-1 TRBV5-4 TRBD1 CASSLGPDREPNTEAFF TGTGCCAGCAGCTTGGGTCCGGACAGGGAACCGAACACTGAAGCTTTCTTT
16 TRBJ2-1 TRBV19 TRBD1 CASSMGIRDRNHEQFF TGTGCCAGTAGTATGGGGATCCGGGACAGGAACCATGAGCAGTTCTTC
15 TRBJ2-5 TRBV5-1 TRBD1 CASSLAGGGQETQYF TGCGCCAGCAGCTTGGCAGGGGGTGGCCAAGAGACCCAGTACTTC
16 TRBJ2-1 TRBV9 TRBD2 CASSVVAGSSYNEQFF TGTGCCAGCAGCGTAGTAGCGGGGAGCTCCTACAATGAGCAGTTCTTC
14 TRBJ1-5 TRBV30 TRBD1 CAWSSGGGNQPQHF TGTGCCTGGAGTTCAGGGGGTGGCAATCAGCCCCAGCATTTT
13 TRBJ2-7 TRBV5-1 TRBD1 CASNTDRDYEQYF TGCGCCAGCAACACTGACAGGGACTACGAGCAGTACTTC
14 TRBJ2-2 TRBV2 - CASKEGAYTGELFF TGTGCCAGCAAGGAGGGGGCCTACACCGGGGAGCTGTTTTTT
15 TRBJ2-3 TRBV7-9 TRBD1 CASSKNRGVTDTQYF TGTGCCAGCAGCAAAAACAGGGGGGTCACAGATACGCAGTATTTT
13 TRBJ2-7 TRBV6-1 - CASSELAAYEQYF TGTGCCAGCAGTGAATTAGCAGCCTACGAGCAGTACTTC
14 TRBJ1-5 TRBV5-1 - CASSLDGPNQPQHF TGCGCCAGCAGCTTGGATGGCCCCAATCAGCCCCAGCATTTT
15 TRBJ2-7 TRBV5-4 - CASSPRFGGRYEQYF TGTGCCAGCAGCCCCCGATTCGGGGGGCGCTACGAGCAGTACTTC
16 TRBJ1-1 TRBV27 - CASSFRGESGFTEAFF TGTGCCAGCAGTTTTAGGGGCGAAAGTGGGTTCACTGAAGCTTTCTTT